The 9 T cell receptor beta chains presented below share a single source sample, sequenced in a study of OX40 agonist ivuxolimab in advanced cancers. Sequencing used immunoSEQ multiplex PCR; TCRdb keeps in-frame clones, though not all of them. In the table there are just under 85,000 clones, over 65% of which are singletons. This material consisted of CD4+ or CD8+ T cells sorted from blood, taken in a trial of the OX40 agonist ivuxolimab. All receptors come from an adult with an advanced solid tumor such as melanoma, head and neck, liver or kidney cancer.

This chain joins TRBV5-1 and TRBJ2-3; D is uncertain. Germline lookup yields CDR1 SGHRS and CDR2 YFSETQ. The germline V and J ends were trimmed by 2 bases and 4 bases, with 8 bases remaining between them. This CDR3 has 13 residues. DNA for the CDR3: TGCGCCAGCAGCTTAGAGATCGCAGATACGCAGTATTTT. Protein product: CASSLEIADTQYF.

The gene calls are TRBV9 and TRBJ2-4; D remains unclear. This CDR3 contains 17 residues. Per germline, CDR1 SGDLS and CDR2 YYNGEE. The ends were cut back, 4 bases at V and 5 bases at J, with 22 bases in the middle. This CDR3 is CASSFQPDSRMENIQYF. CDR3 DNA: TGTGCCAGCAGCTTCCAGCCCGATTCGCGGATGGAAAACATTCAGTACTTC.

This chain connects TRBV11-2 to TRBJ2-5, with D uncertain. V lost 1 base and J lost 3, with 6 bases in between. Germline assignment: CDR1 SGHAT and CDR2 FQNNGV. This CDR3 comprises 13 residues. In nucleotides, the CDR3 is TGTGCCAGCAGCTTAGGGACCAAAGAGACCCAGTACTTC. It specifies CASSLGTKETQYF. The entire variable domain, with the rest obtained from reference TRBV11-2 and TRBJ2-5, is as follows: EAGVAQSPRYKIIEKRQSVAFWCNPISGHATLYWYQQILGQGPKLLIQFQNNGVVDDSQLPKDRFSAERLKGVDSTLKIQPAKLEDSAVYLCASSLGTKETQYFGPGTRLLVL.

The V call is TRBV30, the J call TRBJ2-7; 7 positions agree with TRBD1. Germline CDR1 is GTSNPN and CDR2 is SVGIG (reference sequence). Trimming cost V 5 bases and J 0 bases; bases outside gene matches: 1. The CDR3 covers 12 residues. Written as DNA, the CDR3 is TGTGCCTGGGGGGACAGCTCCTACGAGCAGTACTTC. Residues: CAWGDSSYEQYF.

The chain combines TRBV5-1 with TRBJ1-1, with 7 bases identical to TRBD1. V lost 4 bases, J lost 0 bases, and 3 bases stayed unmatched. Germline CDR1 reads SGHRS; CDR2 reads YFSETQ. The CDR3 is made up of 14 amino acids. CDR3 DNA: TGCGCCAGCAGCGGGGGACAGATGAACACTGAAGCTTTCTTT. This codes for CASSGGQMNTEAFF.

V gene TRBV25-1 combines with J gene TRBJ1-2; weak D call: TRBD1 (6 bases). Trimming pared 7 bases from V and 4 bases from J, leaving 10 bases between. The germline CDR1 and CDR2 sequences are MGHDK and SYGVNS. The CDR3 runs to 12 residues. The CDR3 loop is CASIDRFYGYTF. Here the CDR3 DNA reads TGTGCCAGCATAGACAGGTTCTATGGCTACACCTTC.

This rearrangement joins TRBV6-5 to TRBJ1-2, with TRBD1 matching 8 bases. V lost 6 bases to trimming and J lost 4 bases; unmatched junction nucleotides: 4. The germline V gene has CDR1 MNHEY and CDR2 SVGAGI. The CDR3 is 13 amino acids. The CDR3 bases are TGTGCCAGCAGCCCGGACAGGGTCTATGGCTACACCTTC. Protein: CASSPDRVYGYTF.

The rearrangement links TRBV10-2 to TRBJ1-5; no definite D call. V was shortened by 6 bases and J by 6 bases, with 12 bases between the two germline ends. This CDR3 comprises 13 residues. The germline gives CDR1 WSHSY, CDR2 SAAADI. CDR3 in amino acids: CASSPGLGQPQHF. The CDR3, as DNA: TGCGCCAGCAGCCCGGGTTTAGGTCAGCCCCAGCATTTT.

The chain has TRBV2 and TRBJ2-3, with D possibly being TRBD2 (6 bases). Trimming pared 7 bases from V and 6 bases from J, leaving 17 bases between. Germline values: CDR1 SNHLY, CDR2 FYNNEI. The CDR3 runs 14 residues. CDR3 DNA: TGTGCCAGCACCCAGGACTACGGTGGGGATACGCAGTATTTT. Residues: CASTQDYGGDTQYF.